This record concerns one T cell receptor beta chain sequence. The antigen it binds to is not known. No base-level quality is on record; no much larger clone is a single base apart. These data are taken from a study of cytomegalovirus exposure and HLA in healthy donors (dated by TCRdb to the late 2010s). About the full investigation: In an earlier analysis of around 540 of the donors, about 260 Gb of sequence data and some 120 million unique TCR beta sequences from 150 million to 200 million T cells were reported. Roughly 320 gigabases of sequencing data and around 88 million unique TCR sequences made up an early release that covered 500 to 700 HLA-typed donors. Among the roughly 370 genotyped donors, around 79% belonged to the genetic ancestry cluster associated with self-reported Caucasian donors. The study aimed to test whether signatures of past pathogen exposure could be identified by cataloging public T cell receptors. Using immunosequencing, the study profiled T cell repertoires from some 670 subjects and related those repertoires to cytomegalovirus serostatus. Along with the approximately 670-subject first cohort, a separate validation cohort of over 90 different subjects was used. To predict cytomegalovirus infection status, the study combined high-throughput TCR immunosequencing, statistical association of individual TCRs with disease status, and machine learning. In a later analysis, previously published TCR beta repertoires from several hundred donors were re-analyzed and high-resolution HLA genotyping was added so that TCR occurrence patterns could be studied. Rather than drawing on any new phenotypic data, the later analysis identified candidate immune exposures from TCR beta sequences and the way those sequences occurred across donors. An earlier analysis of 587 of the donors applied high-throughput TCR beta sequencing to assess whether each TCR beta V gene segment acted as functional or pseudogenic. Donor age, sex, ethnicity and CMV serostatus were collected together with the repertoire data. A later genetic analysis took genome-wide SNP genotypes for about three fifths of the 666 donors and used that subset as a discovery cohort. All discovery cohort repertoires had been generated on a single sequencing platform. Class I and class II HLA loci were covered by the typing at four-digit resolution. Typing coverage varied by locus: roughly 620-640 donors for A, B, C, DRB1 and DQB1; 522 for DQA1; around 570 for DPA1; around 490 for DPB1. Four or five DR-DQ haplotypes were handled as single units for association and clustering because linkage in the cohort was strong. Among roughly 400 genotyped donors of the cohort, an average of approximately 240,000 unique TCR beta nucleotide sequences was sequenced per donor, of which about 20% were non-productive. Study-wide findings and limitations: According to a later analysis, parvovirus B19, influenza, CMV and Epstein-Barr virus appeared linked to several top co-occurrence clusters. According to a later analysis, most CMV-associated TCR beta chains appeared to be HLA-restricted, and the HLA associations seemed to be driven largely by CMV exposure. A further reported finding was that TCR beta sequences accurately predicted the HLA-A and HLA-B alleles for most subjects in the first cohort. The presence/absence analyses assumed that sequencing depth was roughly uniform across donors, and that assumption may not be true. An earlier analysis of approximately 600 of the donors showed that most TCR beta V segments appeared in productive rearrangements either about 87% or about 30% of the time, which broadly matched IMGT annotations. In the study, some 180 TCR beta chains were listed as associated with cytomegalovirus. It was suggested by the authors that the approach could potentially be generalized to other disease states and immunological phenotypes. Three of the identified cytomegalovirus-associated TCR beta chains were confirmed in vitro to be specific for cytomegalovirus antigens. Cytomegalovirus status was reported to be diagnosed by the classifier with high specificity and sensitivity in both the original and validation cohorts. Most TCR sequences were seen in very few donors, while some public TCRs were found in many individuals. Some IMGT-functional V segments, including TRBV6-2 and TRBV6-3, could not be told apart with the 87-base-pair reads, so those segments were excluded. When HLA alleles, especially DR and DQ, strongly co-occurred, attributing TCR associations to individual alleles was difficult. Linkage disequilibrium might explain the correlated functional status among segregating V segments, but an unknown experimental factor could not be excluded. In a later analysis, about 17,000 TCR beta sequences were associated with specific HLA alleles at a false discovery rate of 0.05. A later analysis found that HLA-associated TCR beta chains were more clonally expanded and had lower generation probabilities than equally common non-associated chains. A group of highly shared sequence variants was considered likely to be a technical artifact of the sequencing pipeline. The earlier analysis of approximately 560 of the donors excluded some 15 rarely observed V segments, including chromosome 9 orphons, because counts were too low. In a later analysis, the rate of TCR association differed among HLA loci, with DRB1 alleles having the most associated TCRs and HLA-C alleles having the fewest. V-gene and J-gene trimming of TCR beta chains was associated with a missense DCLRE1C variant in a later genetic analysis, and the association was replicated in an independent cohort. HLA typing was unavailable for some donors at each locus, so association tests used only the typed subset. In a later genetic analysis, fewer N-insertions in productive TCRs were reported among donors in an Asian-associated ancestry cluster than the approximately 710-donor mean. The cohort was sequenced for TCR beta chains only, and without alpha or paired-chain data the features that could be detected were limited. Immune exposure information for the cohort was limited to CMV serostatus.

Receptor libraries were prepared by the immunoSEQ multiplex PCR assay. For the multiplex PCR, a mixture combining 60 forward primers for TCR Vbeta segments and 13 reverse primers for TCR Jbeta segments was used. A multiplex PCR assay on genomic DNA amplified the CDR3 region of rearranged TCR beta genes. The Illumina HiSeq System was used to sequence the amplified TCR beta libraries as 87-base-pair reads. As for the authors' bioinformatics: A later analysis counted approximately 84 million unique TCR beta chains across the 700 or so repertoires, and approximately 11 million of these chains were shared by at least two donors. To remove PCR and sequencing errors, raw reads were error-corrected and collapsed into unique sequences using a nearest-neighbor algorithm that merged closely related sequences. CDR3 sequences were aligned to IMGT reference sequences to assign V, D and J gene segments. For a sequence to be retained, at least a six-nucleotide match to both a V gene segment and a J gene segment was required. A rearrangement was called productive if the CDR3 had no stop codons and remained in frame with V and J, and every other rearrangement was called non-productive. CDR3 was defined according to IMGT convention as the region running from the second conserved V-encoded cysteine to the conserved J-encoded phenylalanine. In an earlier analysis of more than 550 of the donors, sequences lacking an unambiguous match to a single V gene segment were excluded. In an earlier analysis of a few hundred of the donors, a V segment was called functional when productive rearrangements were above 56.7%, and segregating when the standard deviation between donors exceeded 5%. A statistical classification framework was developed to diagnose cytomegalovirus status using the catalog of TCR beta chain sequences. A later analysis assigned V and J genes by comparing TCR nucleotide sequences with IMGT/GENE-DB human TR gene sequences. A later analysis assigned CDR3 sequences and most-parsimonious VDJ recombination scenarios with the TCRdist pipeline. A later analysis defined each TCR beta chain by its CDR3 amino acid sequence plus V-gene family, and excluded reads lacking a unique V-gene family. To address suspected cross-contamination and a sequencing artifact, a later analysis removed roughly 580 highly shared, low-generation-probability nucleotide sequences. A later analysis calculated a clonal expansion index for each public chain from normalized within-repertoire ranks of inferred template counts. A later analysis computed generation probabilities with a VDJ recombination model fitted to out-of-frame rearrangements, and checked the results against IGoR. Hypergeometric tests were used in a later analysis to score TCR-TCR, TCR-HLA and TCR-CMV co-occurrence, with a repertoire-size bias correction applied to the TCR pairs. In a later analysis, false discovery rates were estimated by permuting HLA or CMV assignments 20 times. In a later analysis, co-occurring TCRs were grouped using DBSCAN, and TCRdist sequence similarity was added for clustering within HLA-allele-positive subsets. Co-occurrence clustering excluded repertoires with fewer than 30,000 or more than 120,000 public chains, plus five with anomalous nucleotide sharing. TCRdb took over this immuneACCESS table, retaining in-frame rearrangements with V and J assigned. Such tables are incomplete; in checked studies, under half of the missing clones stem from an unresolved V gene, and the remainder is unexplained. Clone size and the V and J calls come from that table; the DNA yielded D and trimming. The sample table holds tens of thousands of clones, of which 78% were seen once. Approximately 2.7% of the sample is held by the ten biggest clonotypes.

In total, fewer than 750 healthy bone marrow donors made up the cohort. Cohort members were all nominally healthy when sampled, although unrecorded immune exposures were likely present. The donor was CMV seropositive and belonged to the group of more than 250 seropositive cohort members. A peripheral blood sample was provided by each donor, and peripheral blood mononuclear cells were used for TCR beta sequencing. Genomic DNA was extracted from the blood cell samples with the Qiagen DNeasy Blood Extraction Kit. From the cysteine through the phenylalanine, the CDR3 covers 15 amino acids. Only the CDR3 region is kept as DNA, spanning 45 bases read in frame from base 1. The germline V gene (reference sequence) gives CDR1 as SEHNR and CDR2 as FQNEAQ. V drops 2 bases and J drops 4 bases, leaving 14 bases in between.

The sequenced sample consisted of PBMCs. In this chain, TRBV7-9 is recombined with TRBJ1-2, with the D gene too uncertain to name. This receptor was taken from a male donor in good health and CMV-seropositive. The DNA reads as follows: TGTGCCAGCAGCTTATCCACAGTTTATACCTATGGCTACACCTTC. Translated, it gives CASSLSTVYTYGYTF. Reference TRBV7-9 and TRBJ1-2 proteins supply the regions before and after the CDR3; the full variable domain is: DTGVSQNPRHKITKRGQNVTFRCDPISEHNRLYWYRQTLGQGPEFLTYFQNEAQLEKSRLLSDRFSAERPKGSFSTLEIQRTEQGDSAMYLCASSLSTVYTYGYTFGSGTRLTVV.